This T cell receptor beta chain came from a study of blood T cell repertoires in COVID-19. Study at large: Italy, Spain and the United States were the sources of the convalescent and acute COVID-19 samples.

Trimming removed 8 bases from V and 7 bases from J; junction bases left unmatched: 6. Germline lookup yields CDR1 SGHTA and CDR2 FQGTGA. This CDR3 is built from 13 residues. Sequenced by immunoSEQ multiplex PCR; TCRdb stores in-frame clones only, minus some. The sample lists about 170,000 clones, around 88% seen once, with around 3.6% in the top ten. This chain connects TRBV7-3 to TRBJ2-2, with TRBD2 matching over 8 bases. This clonotype was obtained from a woman between 45 and 60 years old in a cohort exposed to, infected with or recovered from COVID-19 (not recorded which). Material: PBMCs or T cells enriched from blood (not recorded which). The CDR3 loop is CASVLSGGGELFF. As DNA, the CDR3 is TGTGCCAGCGTCCTAAGCGGGGGCGGGGAGCTGTTTTTT.